These 30 T cell receptor beta chains were all obtained from the same sample, sequenced in a study of cytomegalovirus exposure and HLA in healthy donors. This PCR relied on a set of 60 Vbeta primers and 13 Jbeta primers. The assay was immunoSEQ multiplex PCR, and TCRdb's table has in-frame clones only and misses some. The data contain more than 90,000 clones, over 70% of them seen just once; the ten biggest clones take up about 10%. The material sequenced was PBMCs. Receptors originate from a middle-aged man in good health and CMV-seronegative.

This clone was counted only a few times. V usage is TRBV19 and J usage is TRBJ2-7; D may be TRBD1 (6 bases). CDR1 is LNHDA, CDR2 SQIVND, per germline (reference sequence). The length of the CDR3 is 13 residues. The germline V and J ends were trimmed by 9 bases and 3 bases, with 15 bases remaining between them. DNA of the CDR3: TGTGCCAGCGACGCAGGGGCGAACTACGAGCAGTACTTC. Its protein is CASDAGANYEQYF.

This clone was counted only a few times. V and J are TRBV27 and TRBJ2-7; unclear D gene. Germline V gives CDR1 MNHEY, CDR2 SMNVEV (reference sequence). The V end was cut by 8 bases, the J end by 0 bases, with 14 bases between. CDR3 size: 14 residues. CDR3 loop: CASSPRSPSYEQYF. CDR3 nucleotide sequence: TGTGCCAGCTCCCCCCGGTCCCCCTCCTACGAGCAGTACTTC.

V usage is TRBV7-2 and J usage is TRBJ1-5; 8 nucleotides align to TRBD1. The V segment lost 3 bases and the J segment 4 bases; nucleotides outside the gene matches: 8. The CDR3 loop spans 16 amino acids. From germline, CDR1 is SGHTA and CDR2 FQGNSA. CDR3 bases: TGTGCCAGCAGCTTGGACGGGACAGGAATTAATCAGCCCCAGCATTTT. Protein sequence: CASSLDGTGINQPQHF.

This chain's CDR3 is CASSLQGGRYNEQFF. The DNA of the CDR3 is TGTGCCAGCAGCCTACAAGGGGGCCGATACAATGAGCAGTTCTTC. The chain recombines TRBV7-3 with TRBJ2-1; TRBD1 aligns across 7 bases. The CDR3 runs to 15 residues. Unmatched junction bases numbered 8, after V lost 5 bases and J lost 4 bases. Germline CDR1 and CDR2: SGHTA and FQGTGA.

The V gene is TRBV6-4, the J gene TRBJ1-1; maybe TRBD1 (5 bases). Germline V gene lookup returns CDR1 MRHNA and CDR2 SNTAGT. This CDR3 contains 13 residues. V dropped 2 bases and J dropped 4 bases, with 8 bases sitting between them. The CDR3 DNA reads as TGTGCCAGCAGTGACAGGGGAGGCACTGAAGCTTTCTTT. It is translated as CASSDRGGTEAFF.

The chain employs TRBV28 and TRBJ2-7; D is unclear. Per the germline V gene, CDR1 is MDHEN and CDR2 is SYDVKM. CDR3 length equals 13 residues. Trimming took off 5 bases at V and 1 base at J, with 9 bases between the two ends. CDR3 nucleotides: TGTGCCAGCAGTATGGGCCATTCCTACGAGCAGTACTTC. Its translation: CASSMGHSYEQYF.

The CDR3 DNA reads as TGTGCCAGCAGCTCGATAATTGGGACAGGGAGGGGGAATGAGCAGTTCTTC. Translation: CASSSIIGTGRGNEQFF. The chain links TRBV5-5 to TRBJ2-1; 9 bases are a match to TRBD1. V was clipped by 3 bases and J by 7 bases; unmatched bases: 14. CDR1 and CDR2 (germline): SGHKS, YYEKEE (reference sequence). CDR3 length equals 17 residues.

The rearrangement uses TRBV11-2 and TRBJ2-5, with TRBD2 matching over 12 bases. Trimming cost V 0 bases and J 5 bases; bases outside gene matches: 1. The CDR3 sequence is 15 residues long. The V gene's germline CDR1 is SGHAT and CDR2 FQNNGV. The CDR3 reads CASSLDGLAGETQYF. The CDR3, as DNA: TGTGCCAGCAGCTTAGATGGACTAGCGGGGGAGACCCAGTACTTC.

The chain joins TRBV5-1 to TRBJ2-2; 10 positions match TRBD2. V gave up 1 base and J gave up 7 bases; unmatched junction bases: 7. Germline V lookup: CDR1 SGHRS, CDR2 YFSETQ. This CDR3 has 16 residues. The CDR3 DNA reads TGCGCCAGCAGCTTGATGGCTAGCGGGAGCCACGGGGAGCTGTTTTTT. It yields the protein CASSLMASGSHGELFF. The full variable domain, rest sourced from reference TRBV5-1 and TRBJ2-2, is KAGVTQTPRYLIKTRGQQVTLSCSPISGHRSVSWYQQTPGQGLQFLFEYFSETQRNKGNFPGRFSGRQFSNSRSEMNVSTLELGDSALYLCASSLMASGSHGELFFGEGSRLTVL.

This CDR3 is CASSVSSGGPYNEQFF. CDR3 nucleotides: TGTGCCAGCAGCGTGTCCAGCGGGGGACCCTACAATGAGCAGTTCTTC. The V and J genes are TRBV9 and TRBJ2-1, with 8 bases that match TRBD2. The CDR3 runs 16 residues. Per germline, CDR1 SGDLS and CDR2 YYNGEE. V was clipped by 2 bases and J by 2 bases; unmatched bases: 6.

J is TRBJ2-1 and V is TRBV19, with 7 positions matching TRBD2. Germline CDR1 and CDR2: LNHDA and SQIVND (reference sequence). The trim removed 7 bases at V and 0 bases at J, leaving 3 bases unmatched. The CDR3 is made up of 14 amino acids. This chain's CDR3 is CASTGGSSYNEQFF. The CDR3 region has the DNA TGTGCCAGTACAGGCGGGAGCTCCTACAATGAGCAGTTCTTC.

CDR3 region: CASSPILSSGKAYEQYF. The CDR3 DNA follows: TGTGCCAGCAGTCCGATCCTGAGTAGCGGAAAGGCCTACGAGCAGTACTTC. The rearrangement links TRBV28 to TRBJ2-7; possibly TRBD2 for D (6 bases). CDR3 size: 17 residues. CDR1 and CDR2 (germline): MDHEN, SYDVKM. V lost 5 bases and J 2 bases, leaving 22 bases between the germline ends.

The rearrangement links TRBV25-1 to TRBJ2-3; 7 bases map to TRBD2. CDR1 is MGHDK and CDR2 is SYGVNS in the germline V gene. With V trimmed by 8 bases and J by 0 bases, 5 bases remained unmatched. The CDR3 loop spans 14 amino acids. CDR3 sequence: CASALRGSTDTQYF. CDR3 nucleotides: TGTGCCAGCGCCCTGCGGGGGAGCACAGATACGCAGTATTTT.

The V and J genes are TRBV7-9 and TRBJ1-3; TRBD1 might be the D (6 bases). The V gene lost 5 bases and the J gene lost 6 bases, with 14 bases spanning the gap. The germline V gene encodes CDR1 SEHNR and CDR2 FQNEAQ (reference sequence). The CDR3 consists of 14 residues. The CDR3 loop reads CASSIQGGENTIYF. CDR3 in DNA: TGTGCCAGCAGCATACAGGGTGGAGAAAACACCATATATTTT.

The V and J genes are TRBV5-1 and TRBJ2-1; the D is unclear. This CDR3 is built from 12 residues. V was trimmed by 0 bases and J by 8 bases, leaving 6 bases between them. Per germline, CDR1 SGHRS and CDR2 YFSETQ. The CDR3 sequence is CASSLALDEQFF. CDR3 nucleotides: TGCGCCAGCAGCTTGGCCTTAGATGAGCAGTTCTTC.

The rearrangement uses TRBV5-1 and TRBJ1-1; 9 bases are a match to TRBD1. J was trimmed by 3 bases and V by 5 bases; bases with no gene match: 8. There are 15 residues in the CDR3. CDR1 and CDR2 from the germline V gene are SGHRS and YFSETQ. This CDR3 is CASSGGDRGYTEAFF. The CDR3 bases are TGCGCCAGCAGTGGGGGCGACAGGGGGTACACTGAAGCTTTCTTT.

The gene calls are TRBV21-1 and TRBJ1-1; TRBD1, as called in the table, went unchecked against the DNA. TRBV21-1 is deemed a pseudogene. This CDR3 is 14 amino acids long. For the CDR3, the DNA is TGTGCCAGCAGCATCCAAAAGTGGCCAGGCGAAGCTTTCTTT. Amino acids: CASSIQKWPGEAFF.

J is TRBJ2-3 and V is TRBV5-1, with TRBD2 matching over 7 bases. The CDR3 is 17 amino acids. From germline, CDR1 is SGHRS and CDR2 YFSETQ. After removal of 0 bases from V and 1 base from J, the junction contained 8 bases not matched to a gene. CDR3 region: CASSLGVAGAGTDTQYF. The CDR3 coding sequence is TGCGCCAGCAGCTTGGGGGTAGCGGGTGCGGGCACAGATACGCAGTATTTT.

This clone was seen a handful of times. The rearrangement joins TRBV6-5 to TRBJ2-3; perhaps TRBD2 as D (5 bases). Germline CDR1 is MNHEY and CDR2 is SVGAGI. The CDR3 is 13 residues long. V was clipped by 8 bases and J by 2 bases, with 11 bases between them. CDR3 nucleotide sequence: TGTGCCAGCTCAAGACTAAACACAGATACGCAGTATTTT. Translating gives CASSRLNTDTQYF.

V gene TRBV7-6 combines with J gene TRBJ2-1, with a tentative D call TRBD2 (6 bases). The ends were cut back, 5 bases at V and 8 bases at J, with 16 bases in the middle. Germline CDR1 and CDR2: SGHVS and FNYEAQ. CDR3 length: 14 amino acids. The CDR3 loop is CASSRPGEVYEQFF. The CDR3 DNA reads TGTGCCAGCAGCCGCCCCGGGGAGGTTTATGAGCAGTTCTTC. The whole variable domain, filled in from reference TRBV7-6 and TRBJ2-1, reads GAGVSQSPRYKVTKRGQDVALRCDPISGHVSLYWYRQALGQGPEFLTYFNYEAQQDKSGLPNDRFSAERPEGSISTLTIQRTEQRDSAMYRCASSRPGEVYEQFFGPGTRLTVL.

The genes are TRBV4-3 and TRBJ1-2; TRBD1 might be the D (6 bases). V was cut by 0 bases and J by 1 base, with 9 bases left in between. The length of the CDR3 is 15 residues. Germline V gene lookup returns CDR1 LGHNA and CDR2 YSLEER. CDR3 in DNA: TGCGCCAGCAGCCAAGATCTAGGGGGTAACTATGGCTACACCTTC. Protein sequence: CASSQDLGGNYGYTF.

The chain joins TRBV5-1 to TRBJ1-4; tentative D call: TRBD1 (6 bases). Germline V gives CDR1 SGHRS, CDR2 YFSETQ. The CDR3 is 14 residues long. V was shortened by 9 bases and J by 5 bases, with 17 bases between the two germline ends. The CDR3 nucleotides are TGCGCCATCGTTACCGGGACACAAAATGAAAAACTGTTTTTT. The encoded protein is CAIVTGTQNEKLFF.

V is TRBV7-3 and J is TRBJ2-1; 10 bases fit TRBD2. V was clipped by 2 bases and J by 7 bases; unmatched bases: 5. The CDR3 loop spans 15 amino acids. The germline CDR1 and CDR2 sequences are SGHTA and FQGTGA. The CDR3 is CASSLGAGGPNEQFF. The CDR3 nucleotides read TGTGCCAGCAGCTTAGGAGCGGGGGGGCCGAATGAGCAGTTCTTC.

The table lists this clone with a count of one. This sequence joins TRBV5-6 and TRBJ2-3, with TRBD2 matching over 15 bases. The germline CDR1 and CDR2 sequences are SGHDT and YYEEEE. The CDR3 is 18 amino acids. J was trimmed by 2 bases and V by 3 bases; bases with no gene match: 7. CDR3 DNA: TGTGCCAGCAGCTCGAAAGGACTAGCGGGGGGGGTCACAGATACGCAGTATTTT. Amino acids: CASSSKGLAGGVTDTQYF.

CDR3 sequence (DNA): TGCGCCAGCAGCCAAGGGGGGTTAGCGGGAACCAATGAGCAGTTCTTC. Residues: CASSQGGLAGTNEQFF. This chain connects TRBV5-1 to TRBJ2-1; TRBD2 agrees at 8 bases. Germline-derived CDR1 and CDR2 are SGHRS and YFSETQ. The CDR3 totals 16 residues. The V gene end was trimmed by 4 bases and the J gene end by 6 bases; junction bases not matched to a gene: 12.

The genes are TRBV30 and TRBJ2-1, with a tentative D call TRBD2 (6 bases). The CDR3 totals 12 residues. Trimming cost V 3 bases and J 11 bases, with 14 bases left between them. CDR1 GTSNPN and CDR2 SVGIG come from the germline V gene (reference sequence). The CDR3 bases are TGTGCCTGGAGCAGGGATAGCGGCCAGCAGTTCTTC. Translated: CAWSRDSGQQFF.

This clone was counted only a few times. This chain joins TRBV5-1 and TRBJ1-3; D remains ambiguous. The CDR3 covers 15 residues. The V end lost 0 bases, the J end lost 0 bases, and 7 bases lay between the germline ends. The germline CDR1 and CDR2 sequences are SGHRS and YFSETQ. Here the CDR3 reads CASSLDFSSGNTIYF. In DNA, the CDR3 is TGCGCCAGCAGCTTGGACTTCTCCTCTGGAAACACCATATATTTT.

The chain links TRBV7-8 to TRBJ1-2; a possible D gene is TRBD1 (5 bases). Trimming took 1 base from V and 4 from J, leaving 19 bases between them. CDR3 length equals 17 residues. Germline CDR1 and CDR2: SGHVS and FQNEAQ. CDR3 residues: CASSLGAVRGTGYGYTF. The DNA of the CDR3 is TGTGCCAGCAGCTTAGGCGCTGTAAGGGGCACGGGCTATGGCTACACCTTC. The variable domain in full, completed from reference TRBV7-8 and TRBJ1-2, reads GAGVSQSPRYKVAKRGQDVALRCDPISGHVSLFWYQQALGQGPEFLTYFQNEAQLDKSGLPSDRFFAERPEGSVSTLKIQRTQQEDSAVYLCASSLGAVRGTGYGYTFGSGTRLTVV.

This clone was recorded once. This is likely a read error, given that the CDR3 carries no conserved phenylalanine or tryptophan at its end. This chain uses TRBV28 with TRBJ1-1; 10 bases line up with TRBD1. The germline V gene encodes CDR1 MDHEN and CDR2 SYDVKM. This CDR3 has 15 amino acids. Losses at the gene ends were 6 bases for V and 1 base for J; bases not matched to a gene: 5. The CDR3 sequence is CASRTGTGENTEAFL. The CDR3 DNA reads TGTGCCAGCAGGACCGGGACAGGGGAGAACACTGAAGCTTTCCTT.

This clone was counted at least ten times. The rearrangement links TRBV9 to TRBJ1-5, with 7 bases lining up with TRBD1. The ends lost 3 bases at V and 5 bases at J; junction bases unmatched: 8. Looked up from germline, CDR1 is SGDLS and CDR2 is YYNGEE. The CDR3 is 15 residues long. CDR3 sequence (DNA): TGTGCCAGCAGCGCTACAGGGGAATTCCATCAGCCCCAGCATTTT. As protein: CASSATGEFHQPQHF.